This TCR beta chain stems from a study of intratumoral heterogeneity in liver cancer. Study-wide results and limits: TCR sequencing reportedly confirmed RNA-seq estimates of regional differences in tumor-infiltrating lymphocyte burden.

This clone was found once. As yet, its antigen is unknown. Measured with immunoSEQ multiplex PCR; TCRdb has only the in-frame clones, and not every one. The top ten hold more than 35% of the sample, which has about 6,200 clones, approximately 64% seen once. The CDR3 length is 14 residues. The J segment lost 6 bases and the V segment lost 1 base, leaving 5 bases of the junction unmatched. Germline V gene sequence: CDR1 ENHRY, CDR2 SYGVKD. Multiple geographically separated regions of the hepatocellular carcinoma nodule were sampled separately. The receptor comes from an older woman with hepatocellular carcinoma. The source was tumor tissue, collected before any cancer treatment. The rearrangement links TRBV10-3 to TRBJ1-2; 7 nucleotides line up with TRBD1. CDR3 DNA: TGTGCCATCAGTGAGTTAAACACAGGGGATGGCTACACCTTC. Translating it yields CAISELNTGDGYTF.